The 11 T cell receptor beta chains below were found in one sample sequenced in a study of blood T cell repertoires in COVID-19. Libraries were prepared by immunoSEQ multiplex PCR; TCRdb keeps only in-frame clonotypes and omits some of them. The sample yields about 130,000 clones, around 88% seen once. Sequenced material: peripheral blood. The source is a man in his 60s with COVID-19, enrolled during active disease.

The chain's CDR3 is CASSYSRGNEQFF. Here the CDR3 DNA reads TGTGCCAGCAGTTACTCTAGGGGAAATGAGCAGTTCTTC. The chain employs TRBV6-5 and TRBJ2-1; D might be TRBD1 (5 bases). CDR3 length equals 13 residues. Trimming left V 0 bases short and J 7 bases short, with 7 bases between. Germline assignment: CDR1 MNHEY and CDR2 SVGAGI.

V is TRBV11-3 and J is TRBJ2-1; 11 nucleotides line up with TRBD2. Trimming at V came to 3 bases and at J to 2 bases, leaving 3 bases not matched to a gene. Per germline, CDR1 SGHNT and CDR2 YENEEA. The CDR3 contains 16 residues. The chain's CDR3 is CASSFSGGAPYNEQFF. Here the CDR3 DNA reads TGTGCCAGCAGCTTTAGCGGGGGGGCCCCCTACAATGAGCAGTTCTTC.

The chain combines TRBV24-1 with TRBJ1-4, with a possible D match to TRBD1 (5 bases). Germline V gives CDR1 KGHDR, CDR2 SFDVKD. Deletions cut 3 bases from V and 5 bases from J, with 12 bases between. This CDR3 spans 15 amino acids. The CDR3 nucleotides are TGTGCCACCAGTGATCCGGGACGGGGGAATGAAAAACTGTTTTTT. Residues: CATSDPGRGNEKLFF.

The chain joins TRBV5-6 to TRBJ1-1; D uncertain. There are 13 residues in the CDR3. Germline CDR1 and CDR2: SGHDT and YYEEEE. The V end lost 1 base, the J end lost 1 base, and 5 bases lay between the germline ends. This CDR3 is CASSLTENTEAFF. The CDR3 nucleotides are TGTGCCAGCAGCTTGACTGAGAACACTGAAGCTTTCTTT.

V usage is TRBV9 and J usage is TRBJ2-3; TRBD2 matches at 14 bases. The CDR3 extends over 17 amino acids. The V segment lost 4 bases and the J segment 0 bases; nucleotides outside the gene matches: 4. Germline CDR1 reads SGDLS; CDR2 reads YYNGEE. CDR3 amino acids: CASSRTSGGHSTDTQYF. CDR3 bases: TGTGCCAGCAGCCGGACTAGCGGGGGGCATAGCACAGATACGCAGTATTTT.

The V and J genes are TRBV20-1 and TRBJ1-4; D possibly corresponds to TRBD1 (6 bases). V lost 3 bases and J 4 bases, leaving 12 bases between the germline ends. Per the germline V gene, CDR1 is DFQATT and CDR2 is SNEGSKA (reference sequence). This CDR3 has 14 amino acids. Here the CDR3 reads CSASSGARNEKLFF. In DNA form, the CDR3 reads TGCAGTGCTAGTTCAGGGGCCCGTAATGAAAAACTGTTTTTT.

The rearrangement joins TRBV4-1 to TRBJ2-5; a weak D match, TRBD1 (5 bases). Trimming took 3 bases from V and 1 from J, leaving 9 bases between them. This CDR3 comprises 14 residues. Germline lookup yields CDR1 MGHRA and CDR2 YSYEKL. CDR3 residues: CASSHPTVQETQYF. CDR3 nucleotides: TGCGCCAGCAGCCACCCGACAGTCCAAGAGACCCAGTACTTC.

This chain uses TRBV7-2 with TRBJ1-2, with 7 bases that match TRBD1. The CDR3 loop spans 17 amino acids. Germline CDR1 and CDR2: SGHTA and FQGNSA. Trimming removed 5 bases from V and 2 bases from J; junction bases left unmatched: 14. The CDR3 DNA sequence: TGTGCCAGCAGCCTTTCCCGGGACAGTGGTATCAACTATGGCTACACCTTC. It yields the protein CASSLSRDSGINYGYTF.

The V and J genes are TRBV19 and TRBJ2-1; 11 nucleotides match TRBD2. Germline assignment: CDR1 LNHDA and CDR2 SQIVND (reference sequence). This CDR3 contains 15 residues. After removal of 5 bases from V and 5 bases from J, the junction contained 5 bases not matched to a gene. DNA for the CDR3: TGTGCCAGTAGTGTTAGCGGGGGGGCAGACAATGAGCAGTTCTTC. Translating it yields CASSVSGGADNEQFF.

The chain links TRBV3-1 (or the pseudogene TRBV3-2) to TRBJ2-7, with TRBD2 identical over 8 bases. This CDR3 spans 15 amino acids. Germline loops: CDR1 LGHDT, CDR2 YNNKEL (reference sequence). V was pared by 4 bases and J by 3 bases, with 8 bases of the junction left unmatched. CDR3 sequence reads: CASSPPIRGGYEQYF. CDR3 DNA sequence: TGTGCCAGCAGCCCTCCCATCCGGGGGGGCTACGAGCAGTACTTC.

The CDR3 loop reads CASSLDRTTNEKLFF. DNA for the CDR3: TGTGCCAGCAGTCTCGACAGGACAACTAATGAAAAACTGTTTTTT. The V gene is TRBV6-2 or TRBV6-3, the J gene TRBJ1-4; D is perhaps TRBD1 (6 bases). CDR1 and CDR2 (germline): MNHEY, SVGEGT. CDR3 length: 15 residues. With 5 bases removed from V and 0 bases from J, the gap between germline ends came to 10 bases.